Following are 9 T cell receptor beta chains from one sample sequenced in a study of neurological immune-mediated disorders. One entry per CDR3 protein, called by TCRdb with MiXCR from the 5' RACE reads. This table holds tens of thousands of distinct CDR3 sequences, around a fifth found once. Sample time point: technical triplicate 3. Input material: PBMCs. The receptors stem from a man aged 60 to 75 with HTLV-1-associated myelopathy (HAM/TSP).

The chain carries TRBV13 and TRBJ2-1, with 9 bases lining up with TRBD1. Losses at the gene ends were 2 bases for V and 7 bases for J; bases not matched to a gene: 9. Germline CDR1 PRHDT, CDR2 FYEKMQ (reference sequence). This CDR3 spans 16 amino acids. The CDR3 DNA follows: TGTGCCAGCAGCTTACTCCCCTCCGGACAGGGGAATGAGCAGTTCTTC. Residues: CASSLLPSGQGNEQFF.

The chain combines TRBV30 with TRBJ2-7; 13 bases map to TRBD2. V shed 3 bases, J shed 3 bases, and the junction held 8 bases outside the gene matches. CDR3 length: 16 residues. Germline V lookup: CDR1 GTSNPN, CDR2 SVGIG (reference sequence). CDR3 in DNA: TGTGCCTGGAGCGGACTAGCGGGAGCGGAATTCTACGAGCAGTACTTC. As protein: CAWSGLAGAEFYEQYF.

The chain couples TRBV5-6 to TRBJ2-1; D is possibly TRBD1 (6 bases). The V end lost 2 bases, the J end lost 2 bases, and 14 bases lay between the germline ends. The germline gives CDR1 SGHDT, CDR2 YYEEEE. The CDR3 is 16 amino acids. The chain's CDR3 is CASSFFGQTPYNEQFF. The CDR3 nucleotides read TGTGCCAGCAGCTTCTTTGGACAGACTCCCTACAATGAGCAGTTCTTC.

This clonotype was counted between two and nine times. The chain links TRBV2 to TRBJ2-1; 7 bases fit TRBD2. The J segment lost 6 bases and the V segment lost 7 bases, leaving 3 bases of the junction unmatched. There are 12 residues in the CDR3. The germline V gene has CDR1 SNHLY and CDR2 FYNNEI. The DNA of the CDR3 is TGTGCCAGCATTCGACTAGCCAATGAGCAGTTCTTC. Residues: CASIRLANEQFF.

The V gene is TRBV20-1, the J gene TRBJ1-4; the D gene is possibly TRBD1 (6 bases). The CDR3 totals 15 residues. Germline assignment: CDR1 DFQATT and CDR2 SNEGSKA (reference sequence). The V end was cut by 6 bases, the J end by 0 bases, with 14 bases between. Here the CDR3 reads CSALRDTATNEKLFF. The DNA of the CDR3 is TGCAGTGCACTCCGGGACACTGCAACTAATGAAAAACTGTTTTTT.

The chain links TRBV3-1 to TRBJ1-1; D is unresolved. Germline CDR1 is LGHDT and CDR2 is YNNKEL (reference sequence). V lost 1 base and J 1 base, leaving 7 bases between the germline ends. This CDR3 contains 14 residues. The CDR3: CASSQVSGNTEAFF. CDR3 coding DNA: TGTGCCAGCAGCCAAGTTTCAGGGAACACTGAAGCTTTCTTT.

This clonotype was detected many times. The chain recombines TRBV5-1 with TRBJ2-2; D uncertain. This CDR3 region has 15 residues. V lost 3 bases to trimming and J lost 0 bases, with 9 bases between them. From germline, CDR1 is SGHRS and CDR2 YFSETQ. The CDR3 DNA reads as TGCGCCAGCAGCTATGACACCACGAACACCGGGGAGCTGTTTTTT. Its protein product is CASSYDTTNTGELFF.

This clonotype appeared many times. The chain combines TRBV5-1 with TRBJ1-3, with D possibly TRBD1 on 5 matching bases. Per the germline V gene, CDR1 is SGHRS and CDR2 is YFSETQ. V was trimmed by 3 bases and J by 0 bases, leaving 19 bases between them. This CDR3 contains 18 residues. In nucleotides, the CDR3 is TGCGCCAGCAGCTCACAACAGGTTTCCGGGACCTCTGGAAACACCATATATTTT. This encodes CASSSQQVSGTSGNTIYF. The full variable domain, with the rest looked up from reference TRBV5-1 and TRBJ1-3, is KAGVTQTPRYLIKTRGQQVTLSCSPISGHRSVSWYQQTPGQGLQFLFEYFSETQRNKGNFPGRFSGRQFSNSRSEMNVSTLELGDSALYLCASSSQQVSGTSGNTIYFGEGSWLTVV.

This clonotype was counted ten times or more. The junction and the germline gene differ at one end; a read error may be behind it. The CDR3: CVSSPSEDQPQHF. In DNA, the CDR3 is TGTGTCAGCAGCCCCAGCGAGGATCAGCCCCAGCATTTT. This sequence joins TRBV7-9 and TRBJ1-5, with no clear D. The CDR3 covers 13 residues. Germline V gene sequence: CDR1 SEHNR, CDR2 FQNEAQ (reference sequence).